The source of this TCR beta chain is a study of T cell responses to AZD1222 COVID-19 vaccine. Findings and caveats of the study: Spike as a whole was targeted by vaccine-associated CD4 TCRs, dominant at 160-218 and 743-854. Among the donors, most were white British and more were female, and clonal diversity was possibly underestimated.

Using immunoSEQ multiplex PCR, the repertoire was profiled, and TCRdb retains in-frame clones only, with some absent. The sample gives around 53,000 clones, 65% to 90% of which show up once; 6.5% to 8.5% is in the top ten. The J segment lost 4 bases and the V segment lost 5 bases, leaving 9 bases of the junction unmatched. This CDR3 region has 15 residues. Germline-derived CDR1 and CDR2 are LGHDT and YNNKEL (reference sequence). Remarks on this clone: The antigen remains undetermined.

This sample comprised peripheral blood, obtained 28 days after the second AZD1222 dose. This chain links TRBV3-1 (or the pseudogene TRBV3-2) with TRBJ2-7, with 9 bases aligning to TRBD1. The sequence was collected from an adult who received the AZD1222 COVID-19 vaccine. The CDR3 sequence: CASSGPGQGEYEQYF. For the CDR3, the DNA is TGTGCCAGCAGCGGGCCGGGACAGGGTGAATACGAGCAGTACTTC.